This entry features one T cell receptor beta chain sequence. The data stem from a study of blood T cell repertoires in COVID-19. Background on the study: Researchers got acute and convalescent COVID-19 samples from the United States, Italy and Spain. PBMCs, B-cell-depleted T cells, or T cells were the source of the cDNA or gDNA that made up the material.

The V gene lost 6 bases and the J gene lost 7 bases, with 7 bases spanning the gap. Germline loops: CDR1 DFQATT, CDR2 SNEGSKA (reference sequence). This CDR3 has 10 amino acids. Sequencing was performed with immunoSEQ multiplex PCR; in TCRdb, only in-frame clones are kept and a portion is missing. The data show around 250,000 clones, roughly 80% seen once. This TCR derives from a woman under 30 with acute or convalescent COVID-19. V gene TRBV20-1 combines with J gene TRBJ2-1; D ambiguous. Sequences were obtained from peripheral blood. The CDR3: CSATLNEQFF. CDR3 nucleotides: TGCAGTGCAACTTTGAATGAGCAGTTCTTC.